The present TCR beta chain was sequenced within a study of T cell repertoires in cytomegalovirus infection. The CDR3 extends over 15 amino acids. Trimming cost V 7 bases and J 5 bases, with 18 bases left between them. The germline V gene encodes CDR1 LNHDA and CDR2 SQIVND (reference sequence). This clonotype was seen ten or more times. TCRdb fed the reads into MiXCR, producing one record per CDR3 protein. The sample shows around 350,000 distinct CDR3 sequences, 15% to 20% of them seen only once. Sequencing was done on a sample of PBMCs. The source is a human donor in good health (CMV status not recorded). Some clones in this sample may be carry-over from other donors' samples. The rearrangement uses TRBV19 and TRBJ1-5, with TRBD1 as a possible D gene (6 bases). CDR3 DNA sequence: TGTGCCAGTACCCCGGTCAGGGGCATGGATCAGCCCCAGCATTTT. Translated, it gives CASTPVRGMDQPQHF.